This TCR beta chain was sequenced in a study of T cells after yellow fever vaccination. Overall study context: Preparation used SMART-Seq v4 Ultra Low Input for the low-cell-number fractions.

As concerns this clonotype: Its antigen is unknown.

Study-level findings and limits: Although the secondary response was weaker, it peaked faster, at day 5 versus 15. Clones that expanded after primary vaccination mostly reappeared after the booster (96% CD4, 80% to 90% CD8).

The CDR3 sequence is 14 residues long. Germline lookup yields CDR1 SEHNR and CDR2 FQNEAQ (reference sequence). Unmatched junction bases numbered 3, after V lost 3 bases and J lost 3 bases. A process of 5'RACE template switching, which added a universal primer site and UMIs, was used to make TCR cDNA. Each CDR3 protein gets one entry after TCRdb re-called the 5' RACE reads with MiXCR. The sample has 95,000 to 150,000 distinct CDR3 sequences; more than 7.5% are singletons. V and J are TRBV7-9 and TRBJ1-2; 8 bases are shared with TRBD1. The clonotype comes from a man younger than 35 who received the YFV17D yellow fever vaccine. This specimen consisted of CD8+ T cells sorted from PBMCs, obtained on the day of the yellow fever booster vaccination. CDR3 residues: CASSLDREYYGYTF. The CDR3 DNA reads TGTGCCAGCAGCTTGGACAGGGAGTACTATGGCTACACCTTC.